This TCR beta chain was observed in a study of molecular identifiers for immune sequencing clone quantification. Germline V CDR1 and CDR2: LNHDA, SQIVND (reference sequence). The CDR3 has 15 amino acids. V lost 3 bases to trimming and J lost 6 bases, with 14 bases between them. Sorting defined naive CD8 T cells as CD8+CD4-CCR7+CD45RA+. Preparation methods for the bulk TCR libraries were those previously described, with listed TCR primers. TCRdb ran MiXCR on the PCR reads and lists one entry per CDR3 protein. Here the sample spans 400,000 to 600,000 distinct CDR3 sequences, 20% to 25% being singletons.

The chain links TRBV19 to TRBJ2-2, with a weak D call TRBD1 (5 bases). The sequence came from a human donor in good health. Some libraries in this study had Jurkat cell RNA spiked in. Sequencing input: naive CD8+ T cells from blood, with Jurkat cell RNA spiked in. The subset is: FACS-sorted CD8+CD4-CCR7+CD45RA+ naive T cells. The CDR3 bases are TGTGCCAGTAGTATCCAAGAACAGGAGTCCGGGGAGCTGTTTTTT. Its translation: CASSIQEQESGELFF.